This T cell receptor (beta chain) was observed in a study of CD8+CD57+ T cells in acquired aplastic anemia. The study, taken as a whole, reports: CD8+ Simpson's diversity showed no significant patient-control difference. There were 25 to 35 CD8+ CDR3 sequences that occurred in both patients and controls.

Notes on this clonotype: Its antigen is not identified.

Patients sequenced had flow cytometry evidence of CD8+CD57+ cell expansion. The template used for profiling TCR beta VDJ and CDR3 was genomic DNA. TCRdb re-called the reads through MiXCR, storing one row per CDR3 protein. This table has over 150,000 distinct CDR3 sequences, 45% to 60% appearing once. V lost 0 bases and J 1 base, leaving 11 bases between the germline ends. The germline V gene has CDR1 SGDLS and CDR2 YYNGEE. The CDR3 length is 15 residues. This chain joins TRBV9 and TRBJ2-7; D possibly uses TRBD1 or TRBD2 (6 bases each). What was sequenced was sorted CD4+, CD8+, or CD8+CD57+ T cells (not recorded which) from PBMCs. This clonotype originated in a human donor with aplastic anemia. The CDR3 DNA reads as TGTGCCAGCAGCGTAGGTCAGGGGACTTCCTACGAGCAGTACTTC. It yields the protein CASSVGQGTSYEQYF.